This is a list of T cell receptor beta chains from one sample in a study of cytomegalovirus exposure and HLA in healthy donors. Generated by immunoSEQ multiplex PCR, the TCRdb table keeps only in-frame clones and is missing some. Its listing shows under 95,000 clones. The source material was PBMCs. The source is a man aged 45-60 years in good health and CMV-seronegative. Both conserved end residues are part of each CDR3. A D gene is named only where the DNA matches it firmly.

v_call	cdr3_length	j_call	d_call	cdr3_aa	cdr3_nt
TRBV7-3	15	TRBJ1-2	TRBD1	CASSLTGGDNYGYTF	TGTGCCAGCAGCCTAACAGGGGGCGATAACTATGGCTACACCTTC
TRBV4-3	16	TRBJ2-3	TRBD2	CASSQRYGGSVDTQYF	TGCGCCAGCAGCCAAAGGTACGGGGGGAGTGTGGATACGCAGTATTTT
TRBV25-1	16	TRBJ2-7	TRBD2	CASSESGAGRSYEQYF	TGTGCCAGCAGTGAATCGGGAGCGGGGCGTTCCTACGAGCAGTACTTC
TRBV19	15	TRBJ1-3	NA	CASATVLSSGNTIYF	TGTGCCAGTGCTACAGTCTTAAGCTCTGGAAACACCATATATTTT
TRBV7-8	14	TRBJ2-7	TRBD1	CASSLGDSSYEQYF	TGTGCCAGCAGCTTAGGGGACAGCTCCTACGAGCAGTACTTC
TRBV7-3	16	TRBJ2-1	NA	CASSPVDGSSYNEQFF	TGTGCCAGCAGCCCAGTTGACGGGAGCTCCTACAATGAGCAGTTCTTC
TRBV7-2	13	TRBJ1-1	TRBD1	CASILYRGTEAFF	TGTGCCAGCATCTTATACAGGGGTACTGAAGCTTTCTTT
TRBV2	12	TRBJ1-6	NA	CASRGATAPLHF	TGTGCCAGCCGGGGGGCCACGGCACCCCTCCACTTT
TRBV10-3	15	TRBJ1-5	NA	CAISESQYSNQPQHF	TGTGCCATCAGTGAATCTCAGTATAGCAATCAGCCCCAGCATTTT
TRBV5-1	14	TRBJ1-4	NA	CASSPPGGNEKLFF	TGCGCCAGCAGCCCACCGGGGGGAAATGAAAAACTGTTTTTT
TRBV28	19	TRBJ1-5	NA	CASSSPAGGLGLSNQPQHF	TGTGCCAGCAGTTCTCCAGCTGGTGGGCTGGGACTTAGCAATCAGCCCCAGCATTTT
TRBV27	12	TRBJ2-7	TRBD1	CASFDRGREQYF	TGTGCCAGCTTCGACAGGGGGCGCGAGCAGTACTTC
TRBV4-2	16	TRBJ1-4	TRBD1	CASSQADRGQDEKLFF	TGTGCCAGCAGCCAAGCTGACAGGGGGCAGGATGAAAAACTGTTTTTT
TRBV9	16	TRBJ2-5	NA	CASSVGGGDLQETQYF	TGTGCCAGCAGCGTAGGAGGCGGGGACCTCCAAGAGACCCAGTACTTC
TRBV11-2	12	TRBJ1-2	TRBD1	CASSRGTGAATF	TGTGCCAGCAGCAGAGGGACAGGAGCTGCCACCTTC
TRBV11-3	16	TRBJ2-7	NA	CASSLGGGAGQYEQYF	TGTGCCAGCAGCTTAGGAGGCGGGGCAGGGCAATACGAGCAGTACTTC
TRBV19	19	TRBJ2-6	TRBD1	CASSTNMGQKNSGANVLTF	TGTGCCAGTAGTACCAATATGGGACAGAAAAACTCTGGGGCCAACGTCCTGACTTTC
TRBV13	14	TRBJ2-7	NA	CASSLAGRSYEQYF	TGTGCCAGCAGCTTAGCAGGGCGCTCCTACGAGCAGTACTTC
TRBV6-6	16	TRBJ2-7	TRBD1	CASSLPLGQGTYEQYF	TGTGCCAGCAGTTTACCCTTGGGACAGGGAACCTACGAGCAGTACTTC
TRBV14	15	TRBJ1-2	TRBD1	CASSLPGTGNYGYTF	TGTGCCAGCAGCCTTCCCGGGACAGGGAACTATGGCTACACCTTC
TRBV7-2	14	TRBJ2-7	TRBD2	CASSRRRGTYEQYF	TGTGCCAGCAGCCGCAGGCGGGGGACCTACGAGCAGTACTTC
TRBV7-7	15	TRBJ2-3	NA	CASSPSPLRTDTQYF	TGTGCTAGCAGCCCGAGCCCGCTTCGCACAGATACGCAGTATTTT
TRBV27	15	TRBJ2-7	TRBD1	CASSLDAGTGYEQYF	TGTGCCAGCAGTTTAGACGCCGGGACAGGCTACGAGCAGTACTTC
TRBV18	13	TRBJ1-2	NA	CASSPRTRDGYTF	TGTGCCAGCTCACCAAGGACACGCGATGGCTACACCTTC
TRBV11-3	15	TRBJ2-7	TRBD2	CASSLGTSPTYEQYF	TGTGCCAGCAGCTTGGGGACTAGCCCTACCTACGAGCAGTACTTC
TRBV9	15	TRBJ1-4	TRBD1	CASSRQGALDEKLFF	TGTGCCAGCAGCAGGCAGGGGGCACTAGATGAAAAACTGTTTTTT
TRBV28	17	TRBJ1-5	TRBD1	CASSWDRGLDSNQPQHF	TGTGCCAGCAGCTGGGACAGGGGGCTAGATAGCAATCAGCCCCAGCATTTT